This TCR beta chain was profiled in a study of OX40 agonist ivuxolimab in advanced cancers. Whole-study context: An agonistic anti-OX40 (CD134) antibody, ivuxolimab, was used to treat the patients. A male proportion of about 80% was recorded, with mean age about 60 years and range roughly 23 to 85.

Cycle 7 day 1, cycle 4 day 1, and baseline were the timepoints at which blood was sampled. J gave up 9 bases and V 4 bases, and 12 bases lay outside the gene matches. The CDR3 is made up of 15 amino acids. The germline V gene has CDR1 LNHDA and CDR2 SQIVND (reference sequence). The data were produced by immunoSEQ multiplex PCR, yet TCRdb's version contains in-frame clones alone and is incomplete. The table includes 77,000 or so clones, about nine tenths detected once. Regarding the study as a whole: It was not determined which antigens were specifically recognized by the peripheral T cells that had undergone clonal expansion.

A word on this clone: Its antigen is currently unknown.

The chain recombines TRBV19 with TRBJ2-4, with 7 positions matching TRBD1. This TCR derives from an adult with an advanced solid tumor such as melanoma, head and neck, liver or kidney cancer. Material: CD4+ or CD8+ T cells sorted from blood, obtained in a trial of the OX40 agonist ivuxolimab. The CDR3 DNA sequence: TGTGCCAGTAGTAGCTCCGGGACAGACATTGGCATTCAGTACTTC. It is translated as CASSSSGTDIGIQYF.